These 17 T cell receptor beta chains were sequenced from one sample in a study of OX40 agonist ivuxolimab in advanced cancers. Assay: immunoSEQ multiplex PCR; the TCRdb copy retains only in-frame clones and omits some. The data show tens of thousands of clones, with approximately 87% seen just once and about 5% held by the top ten. The specimen comprised CD4+ or CD8+ T cells sorted from blood, sampled in a trial of the OX40 agonist ivuxolimab. The receptors here all came from an adult with an advanced solid tumor such as melanoma, head and neck, liver or kidney cancer.

This chain links TRBV10-1 with TRBJ2-1; TRBD2 agrees at 8 bases. The CDR3 has 18 residues. Trimming took 0 bases from V and 7 from J; bases not matched to a gene: 14. Germline V CDR1 and CDR2: WNHNN, SYGVQD (reference sequence). CDR3 in amino acids: CASSESNFRLAGTNEQFF. As DNA, the CDR3 is TGCGCCAGCAGTGAGTCGAATTTCAGGCTAGCGGGCACAAATGAGCAGTTCTTC.

The V gene is TRBV9, the J gene TRBJ1-3, with D uncertain. The CDR3 runs to 13 residues. Trimming removed 4 bases from V and 8 bases from J, with 13 bases in between. The germline gives CDR1 SGDLS, CDR2 YYNGEE. CDR3 amino acids: CASSPRTEDTIYF. CDR3 DNA sequence: TGTGCCAGCAGCCCTCGGACGGAGGACACCATATATTTT.

The chain couples TRBV4-2 to TRBJ1-1, with D unresolved. Trimming cost V 1 base and J 0 bases, with 9 bases left between them. The CDR3 is 15 residues long. Germline V gives CDR1 LGHNA, CDR2 YNFKEQ. The CDR3 sequence: CASSQGPTLNTEAFF. CDR3 nucleotide sequence: TGTGCCAGCAGCCAAGGACCGACTTTGAACACTGAAGCTTTCTTT.

J is TRBJ2-7 and V is TRBV4-3; no firm D call. The CDR3 sequence is 15 residues long. From germline, CDR1 is LGHNA and CDR2 YSLEER. Trimming shortened V by 0 bases and J by 7 bases, and 16 bases separated the two germline ends. CDR3 protein: CASSQDRGVNGEQYF. The CDR3 DNA follows: TGCGCCAGCAGCCAAGATCGCGGCGTCAATGGGGAGCAGTACTTC.

J is TRBJ2-1 and V is TRBV6-6, with D possibly matching TRBD2 (5 bases). Germline values: CDR1 MNHNY, CDR2 SVGAGI (reference sequence). V gave up 2 bases and J gave up 6 bases, with 14 bases separating them. This CDR3 is built from 15 residues. CDR3 sequence reads: CASSYLVSGANEQFF. CDR3 nucleotides: TGTGCCAGCAGTTACCTTGTCAGCGGAGCCAATGAGCAGTTCTTC.

The V call is TRBV19, the J call TRBJ1-5, with TRBD1 matching 7 bases. Germline lookup yields CDR1 LNHDA and CDR2 SQIVND (reference sequence). V lost 4 bases and J lost 7; bases outside the gene matches: 4. The CDR3 loop spans 13 amino acids. The CDR3 protein is CASSTTGYQPQHF. As DNA, the CDR3 is TGTGCCAGTAGTACGACAGGGTACCAGCCCCAGCATTTT.

This clone was seen once. The rearrangement uses TRBV5-1 and TRBJ2-2; 7 bases line up with TRBD2. In germline, CDR1 is SGHRS, CDR2 YFSETQ. V dropped 0 bases and J dropped 3; count of bases not matched to a gene: 5. The length of the CDR3 is 16 residues. CDR3 amino acids: CASSLVPGGYTGELFF. CDR3 sequence (DNA): TGCGCCAGCAGCTTGGTCCCGGGGGGTTACACCGGGGAGCTGTTTTTT.

The CDR3 region is CASSSQGGGKTDTQYF. The DNA of the CDR3 is TGCGCCAGCAGCTCCCAAGGTGGGGGCAAAACAGATACGCAGTATTTT. The rearrangement uses TRBV4-3 and TRBJ2-3; a weak D match, TRBD1 (6 bases). Trimming removed 5 bases from V and 3 bases from J, with 18 bases in between. The CDR3 is 16 amino acids. In germline, CDR1 is LGHNA, CDR2 YSLEER.

The rearrangement links TRBV18 to TRBJ2-2; TRBD2 matches 11 bases. V trimming: 6 bases; J trimming: 7 bases; junction bases outside the gene matches: 10. The CDR3 is made up of 16 amino acids. From germline, CDR1 is KGHSH and CDR2 LQKENI. The CDR3 bases are TGTGCCAGCTCCCGAAGAGGACTAGCGGGTGGCGGGGAGCTGTTTTTT. Amino acid sequence: CASSRRGLAGGGELFF. The variable domain in full, with the rest retrieved from reference TRBV18 and TRBJ2-2, is NAGVMQNPRHLVRRRGQEARLRCSPMKGHSHVYWYRQLPEEGLKFMVYLQKENIIDESGMPKERFSAEFPKEGPSILRIQQVVRGDSAAYFCASSRRGLAGGGELFFGEGSRLTVL.

The V and J genes are TRBV6-1 and TRBJ1-1; unclear D gene. The germline gives CDR1 MNHNS, CDR2 SASEGT. The CDR3 runs 14 residues. V lost 5 bases and J 1 base, leaving 11 bases between the germline ends. CDR3 sequence (DNA): TGTGCCAGCAGTTTAGGGATCTCGAACACTGAAGCTTTCTTT. Protein sequence: CASSLGISNTEAFF.

V gene TRBV11-2 combines with J gene TRBJ2-7; D assignment may be TRBD1 or TRBD2 (5 bases each). The CDR3 loop spans 13 amino acids. V lost 3 bases, J lost 6 bases, and 12 bases lay in between. CDR1 SGHAT and CDR2 FQNNGV come from the germline V gene. In DNA form, the CDR3 reads TGTGCCAGCAGCTTCGGGGCTGCGGGCGAGCAGTACTTC. Translating it yields CASSFGAAGEQYF.

The CDR3 DNA sequence: TGCGCCAGCAGCTCGAAGACAGGGGGCCGGGACTATGGCTACACCTTC. As protein: CASSSKTGGRDYGYTF. The J gene is TRBJ1-2, the V gene TRBV5-1, with TRBD1 matching 10 bases. V was clipped by 3 bases and J by 3 bases; unmatched bases: 8. Germline CDR1 reads SGHRS; CDR2 reads YFSETQ. The CDR3 loop spans 16 amino acids.

This chain links TRBV27 with TRBJ2-5, with D tentatively TRBD2 (6 bases). Germline CDR1 is MNHEY and CDR2 is SMNVEV (reference sequence). V was pared by 2 bases and J by 5 bases, with 15 bases between. The CDR3 runs to 15 residues. CDR3 DNA: TGTGCCAGCAGTTTAAGTGGGGACTTGTGGGAGACCCAGTACTTC. Translating gives CASSLSGDLWETQYF.

This rearrangement joins TRBV7-9 to TRBJ1-2; 7 bases fit TRBD1. V lost 2 bases, J lost 1 base, and 7 bases stayed unmatched. The CDR3 consists of 16 residues. Germline V gene data show CDR1 as SEHNR and CDR2 as FQNEAQ (reference sequence). This CDR3 is CASSLFGDSNNYGYTF. CDR3 DNA: TGTGCCAGCAGCTTATTTGGGGACAGTAATAACTATGGCTACACCTTC.

DNA for the CDR3: TGTGCCACCAGCAGAGAAAGGGTCGAGTTTAATGAGCAGTTCTTC. Its translation: CATSRERVEFNEQFF. The genes are TRBV15 and TRBJ2-1; no clear D gene. Trimming removed 0 bases from V and 7 bases from J, with 13 bases in between. There are 15 residues in the CDR3. The germline V gene has CDR1 LNHNV and CDR2 YYDKDF (reference sequence).

This clone has just a few counts. The chain combines TRBV14 with TRBJ2-6, with D tentatively TRBD1 (6 bases). V dropped 10 bases and J dropped 0 bases, with 16 bases sitting between them. Germline CDR1 reads SGHDN; CDR2 reads FVKESK. The CDR3 is 16 amino acids. The CDR3 DNA sequence: TGTGCCACCCACGGACAGTCTTTCTCTGGGGCCAACGTCCTGACTTTC. This encodes CATHGQSFSGANVLTF.

The CDR3 DNA is TGCGCCAGCAGCTGGACTAGAGGCGGGGAGCTGTTTTTT. Its translation: CASSWTRGGELFF. The chain has TRBV5-1 and TRBJ2-2, with TRBD2 matching over 7 bases. V was clipped by 3 bases and J by 7 bases; unmatched bases: 3. The germline V gene encodes CDR1 SGHRS and CDR2 YFSETQ. The CDR3 has 13 residues.